The entry that follows covers one T cell receptor (beta chain) sequence. This clonotype was counted ten times or more. Its antigen is still unknown. Base qualities are not provided; no much larger clone lies one nucleotide away. CDR1 MNHEY and CDR2 SVGEGT were looked up in the germline V gene. The junction shows trimming of 6 bases on V and 7 bases on J, plus 16 bases between the germline ends. The CDR3 numbers 14 residues from cysteine through phenylalanine. Here the CDR3 DNA is all that survives: 42 bases in frame from base 1. The time point label on this specimen signifies: patch test 1, 2 weeks after DPC sensitization. The treatment or condition label on this specimen signifies: therapeutic diphenylcyclopropenone sensitization with weekly scalp DPC. At each patch-test visit, blood was drawn before the patch test was applied. Eligible patients were aged 18 to 70, diagnosed with alopecia, deemed suitable for DPC therapy, and excluded if pregnant. Total RNA was isolated from unfractionated whole blood collected in Tempus Blood RNA tubes.

This record comes from a study of human T cells and chemical hapten exposure (dated by TCRdb to the early 2020s). In the study overall: For sensitization, 2% DPC in acetone was applied to a 2 cm by 2 cm area of upper inner arm skin. Throughout the roughly 23-week study period, patients were also given weekly therapeutic DPC doses on the scalp. Patch testing on the upper back used Finn chambers containing 0.01% DPC, with scoring done after 6 days according to International Contact Dermatitis Research Group standards. Alopecia areata with under or over 50% scalp involvement, alopecia totalis and alopecia universalis were represented in the patient cohort, which was mostly female. Libraries were pooled for sequencing, and per-sample TCR yields varied mainly because of small differences in library volumes within the pool. This study followed changes in the peripheral blood TCR repertoire in vivo during primary and secondary sensitization of alopecia patients to the hapten diphenylcyclopropenone (DPC). Patient blood was sampled pre-sensitization (week 0) and at 2, 6 and about 24 weeks after DPC sensitization. For TCR sequencing, blood came from 25 to 35 alopecia patients at anywhere from one to four time points (pre-sensitization, 2, 6 and 24 weeks).

Library construction relied on RACE. For sequencing, a NextSeq 500 was employed. Library preparation attached unique molecular identifiers to individual cDNA molecules for quantitative, reproducible TCR counting. Each blood RNA sample was used to sequence both TCR alpha and TCR beta chains. As for how the authors treated the data: Samples had a median of roughly 100,000 TCRs, with a range from roughly 23,224 to 700,000. V, J and CDR3 annotation of the TCR reads was performed with the Decombinator software suite. For the PS versus PT1 abundance plots, all samples were subsampled to the same number of TCRs (28,000). TCRs were defined as expanded if absent before sensitization and observed at least eight times at the 2-week time point. Clones were called with MiXCR by TCRdb after fastp trimmed the public reads at Q25, and only in-frame beta chains were retained. Here each entry gathers all rows of one CDR3 protein and keeps the most common genes and DNA. The V and J calls follow TCRdb's processing rather than the paper's. The sample records 80,000 to 95,000 distinct CDR3 sequences, about 10% of which are singletons. 3.5% to 4.5% of the sample is taken by the ten largest.

What the study reported, not specific to this receptor: Alopecia, a presumed autoimmune disease, was present in all patients, so the immune response of the patients might differ from that of healthy individuals. DPC sensitization did not change how many TCRs were above 1 in 1000 frequency, and no evidence was found of alterations in global repertoire structure. After repeated subsampling, changes were observed in the strength of the expansion versus patch-test correlation and in the threshold at which the correlation became significant. Compared with pre-sensitization or healthy control sets, expanded TCRs formed significantly more large CDR3 similarity clusters, which is consistent with antigen-driven responses. Patch test score was positively correlated with the number of PT1 expanded TCRs, with significance at thresholds 8, 16 and 32 but not at 4.

The specimen was whole blood, collected in connection with sensitization to the hapten diphenylcyclopropenone (DPC). The receptor was derived from a woman aged 50 to 60 with alopecia areata. Some clones in this sample may be carry-over from other donors' samples. This chain is built from TRBV6-2 or TRBV6-3 and TRBJ1-5, and TRBD1 may be the D gene, going by 5 matching bases. The bases read TGTGCCAGCAGGGGGGACGGGAGAGACCAGCCCCAGCATTTT. Its amino acids are CASRGDGRDQPQHF.